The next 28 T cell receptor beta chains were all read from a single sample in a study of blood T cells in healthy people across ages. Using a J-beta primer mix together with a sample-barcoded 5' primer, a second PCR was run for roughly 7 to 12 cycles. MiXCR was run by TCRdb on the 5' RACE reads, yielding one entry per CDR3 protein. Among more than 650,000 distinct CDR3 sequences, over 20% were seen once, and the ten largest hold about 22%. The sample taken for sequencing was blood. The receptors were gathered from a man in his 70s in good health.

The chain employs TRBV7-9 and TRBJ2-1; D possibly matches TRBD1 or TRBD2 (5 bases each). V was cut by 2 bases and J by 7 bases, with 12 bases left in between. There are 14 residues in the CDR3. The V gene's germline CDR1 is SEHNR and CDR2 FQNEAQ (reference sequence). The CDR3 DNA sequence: TGTGCCAGCAGCTTAAGGGGTTCGGGGAATGAGCAGTTCTTC. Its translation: CASSLRGSGNEQFF.

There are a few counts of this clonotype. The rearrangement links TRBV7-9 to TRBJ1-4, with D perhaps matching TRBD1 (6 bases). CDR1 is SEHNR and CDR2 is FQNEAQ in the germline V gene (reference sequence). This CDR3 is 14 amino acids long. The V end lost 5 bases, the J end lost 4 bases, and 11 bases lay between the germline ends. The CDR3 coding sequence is TGTGCCAGCAGCACCGGACAGTATAATGAAAAACTGTTTTTT. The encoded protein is CASSTGQYNEKLFF.

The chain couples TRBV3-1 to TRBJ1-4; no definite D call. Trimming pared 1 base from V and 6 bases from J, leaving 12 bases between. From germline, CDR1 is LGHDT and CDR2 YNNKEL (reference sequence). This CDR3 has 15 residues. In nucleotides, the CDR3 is TGTGCCAGCAGCCAAGTCGGCGGGCTGGATGAAAAACTGTTTTTT. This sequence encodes CASSQVGGLDEKLFF. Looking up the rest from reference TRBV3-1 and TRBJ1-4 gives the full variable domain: DTAVSQTPKYLVTQMGNDKSIKCEQNLGHDTMYWYKQDSKKFLKIMFSYNNKELIINETVPNRFSPKSPDKAHLNLHINSLELGDSAVYFCASSQVGGLDEKLFFGSGTQLSVL.

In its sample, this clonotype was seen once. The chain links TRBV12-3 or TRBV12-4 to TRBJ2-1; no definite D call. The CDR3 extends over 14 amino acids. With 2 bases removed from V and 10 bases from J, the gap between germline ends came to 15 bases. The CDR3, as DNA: TGTGCCAGCAGTTTACTTCGCTCCCCAGGAGAGCAGTTCTTC. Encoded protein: CASSLLRSPGEQFF.

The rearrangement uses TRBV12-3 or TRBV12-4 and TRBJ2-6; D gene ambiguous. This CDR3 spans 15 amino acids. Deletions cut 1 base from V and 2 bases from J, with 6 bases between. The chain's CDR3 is CASSLGSPGANVLTF. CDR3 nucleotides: TGTGCCAGCAGTTTAGGCAGCCCTGGGGCCAACGTCCTGACTTTC.

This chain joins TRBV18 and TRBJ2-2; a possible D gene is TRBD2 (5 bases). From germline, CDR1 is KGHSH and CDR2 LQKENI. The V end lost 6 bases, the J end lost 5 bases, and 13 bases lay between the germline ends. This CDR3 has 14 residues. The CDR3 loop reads CASSGNRRTGELFF. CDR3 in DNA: TGTGCCAGCTCCGGGAACCGAAGGACCGGGGAGCTGTTTTTT.

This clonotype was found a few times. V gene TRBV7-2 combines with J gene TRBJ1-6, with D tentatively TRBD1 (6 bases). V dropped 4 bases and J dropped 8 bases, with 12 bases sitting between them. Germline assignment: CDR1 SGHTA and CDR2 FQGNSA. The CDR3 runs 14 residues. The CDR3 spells CASSSRGSHSPLHF. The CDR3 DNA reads TGTGCCAGCAGCTCCAGGGGTTCGCATTCACCCCTCCACTTT.

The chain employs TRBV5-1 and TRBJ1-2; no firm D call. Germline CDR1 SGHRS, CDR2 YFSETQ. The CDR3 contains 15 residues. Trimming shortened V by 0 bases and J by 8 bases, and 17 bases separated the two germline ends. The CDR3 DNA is TGCGCCAGCAGCTTGGAGGAGCCCAGATCGAGCGGCTACACCTTC. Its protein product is CASSLEEPRSSGYTF.

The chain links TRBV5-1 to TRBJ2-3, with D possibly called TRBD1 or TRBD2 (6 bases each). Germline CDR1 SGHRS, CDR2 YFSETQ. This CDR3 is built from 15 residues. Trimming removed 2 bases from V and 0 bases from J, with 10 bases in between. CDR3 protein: CASSFRGPSTDTQYF. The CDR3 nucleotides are TGCGCCAGCAGCTTCCGGGGGCCTAGCACAGATACGCAGTATTTT.

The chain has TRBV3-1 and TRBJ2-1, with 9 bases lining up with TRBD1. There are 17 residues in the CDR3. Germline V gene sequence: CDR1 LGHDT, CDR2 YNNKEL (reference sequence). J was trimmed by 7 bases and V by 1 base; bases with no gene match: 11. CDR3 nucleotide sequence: TGTGCCAGCAGCCAAGTCCTGGGACAGGGTAAAATGAATGAGCAGTTCTTC. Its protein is CASSQVLGQGKMNEQFF.

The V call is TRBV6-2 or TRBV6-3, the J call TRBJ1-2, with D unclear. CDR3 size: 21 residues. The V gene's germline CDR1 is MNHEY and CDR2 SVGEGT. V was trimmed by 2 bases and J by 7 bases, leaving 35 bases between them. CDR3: CASSYREAKLEYGRVRAGYTF. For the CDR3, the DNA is TGTGCCAGCAGTTACCGTGAGGCGAAGCTCGAGTACGGGCGGGTTAGGGCTGGCTACACCTTC.

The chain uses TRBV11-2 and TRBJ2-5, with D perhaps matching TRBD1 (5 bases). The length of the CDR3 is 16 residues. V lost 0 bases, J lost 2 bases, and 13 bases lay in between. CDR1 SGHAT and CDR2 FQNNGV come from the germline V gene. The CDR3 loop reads CASSLDNLDSQETQYF. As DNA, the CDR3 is TGTGCCAGCAGCTTAGATAACCTAGACAGTCAAGAGACCCAGTACTTC. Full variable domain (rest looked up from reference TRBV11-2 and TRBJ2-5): EAGVAQSPRYKIIEKRQSVAFWCNPISGHATLYWYQQILGQGPKLLIQFQNNGVVDDSQLPKDRFSAERLKGVDSTLKIQPAKLEDSAVYLCASSLDNLDSQETQYFGPGTRLLVL.

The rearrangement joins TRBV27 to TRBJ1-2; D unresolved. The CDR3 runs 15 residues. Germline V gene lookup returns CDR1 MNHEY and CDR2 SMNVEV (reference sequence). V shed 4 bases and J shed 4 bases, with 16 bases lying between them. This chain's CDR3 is CASSWAGSKGYGYTF. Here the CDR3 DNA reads TGTGCCAGCAGTTGGGCAGGCTCTAAAGGCTATGGCTACACCTTC.

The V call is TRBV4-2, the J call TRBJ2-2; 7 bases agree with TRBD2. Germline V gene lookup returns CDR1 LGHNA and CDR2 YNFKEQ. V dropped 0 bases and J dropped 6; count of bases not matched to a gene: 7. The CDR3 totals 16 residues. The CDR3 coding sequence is TGTGCCAGCAGCCAAGAAACAACGGGGGGACCCGGGGAGCTGTTTTTT. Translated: CASSQETTGGPGELFF.

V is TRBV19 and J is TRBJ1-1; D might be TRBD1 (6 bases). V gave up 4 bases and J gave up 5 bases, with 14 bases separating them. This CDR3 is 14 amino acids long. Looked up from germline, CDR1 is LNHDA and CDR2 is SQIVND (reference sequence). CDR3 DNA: TGTGCCAGTAGTACCCGGAGGGGGGGGACTGAAGCTTTCTTT. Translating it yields CASSTRRGGTEAFF.

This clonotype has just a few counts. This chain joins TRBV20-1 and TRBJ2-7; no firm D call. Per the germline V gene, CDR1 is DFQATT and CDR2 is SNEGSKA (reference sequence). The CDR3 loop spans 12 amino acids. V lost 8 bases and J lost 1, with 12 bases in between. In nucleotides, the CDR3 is TGCAGTCCATCTAGTCATTCCTACGAGCAGTACTTC. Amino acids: CSPSSHSYEQYF.

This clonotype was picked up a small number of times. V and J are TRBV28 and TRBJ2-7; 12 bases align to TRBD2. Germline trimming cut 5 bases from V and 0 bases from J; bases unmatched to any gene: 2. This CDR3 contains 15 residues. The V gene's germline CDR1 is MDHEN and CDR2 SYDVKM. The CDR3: CASSMGLAGSYEQYV. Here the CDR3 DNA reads TGTGCCAGCAGTATGGGACTAGCGGGCTCCTACGAGCAGTACGTC.

The CDR3 loop is CASSRHSNSPLHF. The CDR3 DNA is TGTGCCAGCAGTCGACACTCCAATTCACCCCTCCACTTT. The genes are TRBV12-3 or TRBV12-4 and TRBJ1-6, with unresolved D. V shed 5 bases and J shed 7 bases, with 9 bases lying between them. The CDR3 spans 13 residues.

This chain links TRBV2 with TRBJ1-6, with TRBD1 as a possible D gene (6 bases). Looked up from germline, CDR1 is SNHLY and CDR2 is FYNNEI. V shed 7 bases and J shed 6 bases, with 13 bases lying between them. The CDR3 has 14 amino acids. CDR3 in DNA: TGTGCCAGCAACAAACAGGGCATTAATTCACCCCTCCACTTT. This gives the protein CASNKQGINSPLHF.

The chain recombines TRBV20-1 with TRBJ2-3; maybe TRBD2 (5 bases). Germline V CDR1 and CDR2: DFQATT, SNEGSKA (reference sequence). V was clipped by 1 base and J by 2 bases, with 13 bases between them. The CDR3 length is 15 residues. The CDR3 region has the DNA TGCAGTGCTAGAGGGACGGAGCGGTCCACAGATACGCAGTATTTT. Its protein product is CSARGTERSTDTQYF.

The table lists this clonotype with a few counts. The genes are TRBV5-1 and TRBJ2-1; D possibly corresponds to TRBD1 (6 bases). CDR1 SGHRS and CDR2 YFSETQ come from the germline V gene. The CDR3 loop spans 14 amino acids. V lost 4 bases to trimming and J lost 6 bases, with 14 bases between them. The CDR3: CASSPYDRSNEQFF. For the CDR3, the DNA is TGCGCCAGCAGCCCATACGACAGGTCCAATGAGCAGTTCTTC.

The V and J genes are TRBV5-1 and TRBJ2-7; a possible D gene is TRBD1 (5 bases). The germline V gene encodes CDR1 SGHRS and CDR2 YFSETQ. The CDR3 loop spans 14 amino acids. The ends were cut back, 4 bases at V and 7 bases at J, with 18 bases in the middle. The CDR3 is CASSDTGFAKEQYF. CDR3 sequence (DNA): TGCGCCAGCAGCGACACAGGATTTGCTAAGGAGCAGTACTTC.

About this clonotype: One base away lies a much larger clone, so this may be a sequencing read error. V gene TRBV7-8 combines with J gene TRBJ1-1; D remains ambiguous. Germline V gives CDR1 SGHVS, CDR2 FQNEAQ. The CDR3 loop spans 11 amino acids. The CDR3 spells CAGRILNEAFF. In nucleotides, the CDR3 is TGTGCCGGCAGGATCTTGAACGAAGCTTTCTTT.

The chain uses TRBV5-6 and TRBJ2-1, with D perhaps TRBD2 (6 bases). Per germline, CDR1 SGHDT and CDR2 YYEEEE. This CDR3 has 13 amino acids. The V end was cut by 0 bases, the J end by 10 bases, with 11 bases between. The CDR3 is CASSLVEGREQFF. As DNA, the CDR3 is TGTGCCAGCAGCTTGGTGGAGGGTCGGGAGCAGTTCTTC.

CDR3 DNA: TGTGCCAGTAGTATAAAACAGACTAGCAATCAGCCCCAGCATTTT. This encodes CASSIKQTSNQPQHF. V is TRBV19 and J is TRBJ1-5, with D hard to call. The CDR3 length is 15 residues. Trimming took off 2 bases at V and 0 bases at J, with 8 bases between the two ends. Germline V lookup: CDR1 LNHDA, CDR2 SQIVND (reference sequence).

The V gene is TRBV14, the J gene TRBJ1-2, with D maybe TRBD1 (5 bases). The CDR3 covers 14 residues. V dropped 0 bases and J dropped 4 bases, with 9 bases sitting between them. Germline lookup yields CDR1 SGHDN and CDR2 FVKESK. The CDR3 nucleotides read TGTGCCAGCAGCCAAGACAGGACACTCTATGGCTACACCTTC. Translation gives CASSQDRTLYGYTF.

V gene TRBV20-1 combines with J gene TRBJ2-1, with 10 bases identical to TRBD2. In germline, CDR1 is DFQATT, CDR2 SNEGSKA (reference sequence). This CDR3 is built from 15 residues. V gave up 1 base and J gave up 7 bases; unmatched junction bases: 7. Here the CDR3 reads CSARVKRGGDNEQFF. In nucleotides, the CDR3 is TGCAGTGCTAGAGTTAAGCGGGGGGGGGATAATGAGCAGTTCTTC.

The CDR3 here is CSVEELGRVPDTQYF. The CDR3 DNA sequence: TGCAGCGTTGAAGAACTGGGGAGGGTCCCAGATACGCAGTATTTT. The J gene is TRBJ2-3, the V gene TRBV29-1, with TRBD2 matching over 7 bases. In germline, CDR1 is SQVTM, CDR2 ANQGSEA. CDR3 length: 15 residues. Trimming removed 0 bases from V and 4 bases from J; junction bases left unmatched: 7.